This record covers a single T cell receptor beta chain. After removal of 5 bases from V and 5 bases from J, the junction contained 7 bases not matched to a gene. Germline CDR1 and CDR2: SGHTA and FQGNSA. This CDR3 is built from 16 residues. These data come from a study of blood T cell repertoires in COVID-19. About the study: Samples of COVID-19 (acute and convalescent) were obtained from the United States, Italy and Spain. Sources were T cells, B-cell-depleted T cells, or PBMCs; the material itself was cDNA or gDNA.

Repertoires were generated with immunoSEQ multiplex PCR, while TCRdb's copy carries only in-frame clones and drops some. The profile shows about 39,000 clones, around 85% of them singletons. Sequencing was performed on peripheral blood. V usage is TRBV7-2 and J usage is TRBJ2-3, with 13 bases identical to TRBD2. The sequence derives from a human donor in a cohort sampled during active COVID-19. CDR3 region: CASSLGTSGVRDTQYF. In DNA, the CDR3 is TGTGCCAGCAGCCTAGGGACTAGCGGGGTTCGAGATACGCAGTATTTT.